This T cell receptor (beta chain) was identified during a study of cytomegalovirus exposure and HLA in healthy donors. The germline gives CDR1 MNHEY, CDR2 SMNVEV (reference sequence). The V and J ends lost 6 bases and 5 bases respectively, with 17 bases between them. The CDR3 contains 15 residues. A remark on this clone: Its target is not known.

With 60 Vbeta and 13 Jbeta primers, the PCR was carried out. Measured with immunoSEQ multiplex PCR; TCRdb has only the in-frame clones, and not every one. The data contain over 120,000 clones, about 80% of them seen just once; the ten biggest clones take up about 2.9%. Study-level findings and limits: Earlier results showed most TCR beta V segments being productive about 87% or about 30% of the time. Apparent HLA restriction characterized most CMV-associated TCR beta chains in a later analysis.

The receptor comes from a female donor in good health and CMV-seronegative. The specimen sequenced was PBMCs. V and J are TRBV27 and TRBJ2-1; maybe TRBD2 (7 bases). The CDR3 DNA sequence: TGTGCCAGCAGGCGCTACGGGGGGCCCAACAATGAGCAGTTCTTC. Protein: CASRRYGGPNNEQFF.